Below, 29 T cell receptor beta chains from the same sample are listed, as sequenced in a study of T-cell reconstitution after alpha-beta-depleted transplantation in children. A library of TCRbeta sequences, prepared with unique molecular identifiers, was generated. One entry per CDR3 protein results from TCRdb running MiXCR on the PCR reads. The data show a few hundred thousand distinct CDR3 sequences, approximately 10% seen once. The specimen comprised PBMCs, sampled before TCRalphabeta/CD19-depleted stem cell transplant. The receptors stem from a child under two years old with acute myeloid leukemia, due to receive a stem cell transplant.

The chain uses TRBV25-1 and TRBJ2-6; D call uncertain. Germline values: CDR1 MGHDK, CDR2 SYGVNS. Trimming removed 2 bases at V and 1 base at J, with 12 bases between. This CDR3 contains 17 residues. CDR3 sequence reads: CASSEQASLSGANVLTF. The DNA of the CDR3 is TGTGCCAGCAGTGAACAGGCATCCCTTTCTGGGGCCAACGTCCTGACTTTC.

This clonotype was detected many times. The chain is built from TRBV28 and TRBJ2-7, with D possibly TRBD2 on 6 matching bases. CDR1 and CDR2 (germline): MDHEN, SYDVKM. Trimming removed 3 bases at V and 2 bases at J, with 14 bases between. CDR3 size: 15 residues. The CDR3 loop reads CASSFGGPEAYEQYF. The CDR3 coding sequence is TGTGCCAGCAGTTTTGGAGGGCCAGAGGCCTACGAGCAGTACTTC.

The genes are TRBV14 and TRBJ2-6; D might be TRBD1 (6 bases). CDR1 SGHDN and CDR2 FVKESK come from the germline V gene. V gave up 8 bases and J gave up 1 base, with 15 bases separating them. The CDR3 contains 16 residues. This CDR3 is CASLDSRLSGANVLTF. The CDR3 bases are TGTGCCAGCCTGGACAGTCGGCTGTCTGGGGCCAACGTCCTGACTTTC.

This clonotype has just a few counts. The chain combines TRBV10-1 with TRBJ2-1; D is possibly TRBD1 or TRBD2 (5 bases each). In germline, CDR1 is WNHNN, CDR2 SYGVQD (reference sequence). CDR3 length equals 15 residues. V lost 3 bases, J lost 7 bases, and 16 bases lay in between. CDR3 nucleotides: TGCGCCAGCAGTGAAGGGACCATCGGTCGGAATGAGCAGTTCTTC. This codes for CASSEGTIGRNEQFF.

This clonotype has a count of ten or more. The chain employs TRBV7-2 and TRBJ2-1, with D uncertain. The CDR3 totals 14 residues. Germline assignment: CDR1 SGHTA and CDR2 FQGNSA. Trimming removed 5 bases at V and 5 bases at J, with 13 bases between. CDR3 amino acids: CASSPSALNNEQFF. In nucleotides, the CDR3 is TGTGCCAGCAGCCCTTCGGCTCTCAACAATGAGCAGTTCTTC.

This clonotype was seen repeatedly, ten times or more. CDR3 coding DNA: TGTGCCAGCAGCGCACTCCCGGGACAATTAAATTCACCCCTCCACTTT. This encodes CASSALPGQLNSPLHF. V and J are TRBV7-2 and TRBJ1-6, with a possible D match to TRBD1 (6 bases). The V gene lost 5 bases and the J gene lost 7 bases, with 18 bases spanning the gap. The germline V gene has CDR1 SGHTA and CDR2 FQGNSA. This CDR3 contains 16 residues.

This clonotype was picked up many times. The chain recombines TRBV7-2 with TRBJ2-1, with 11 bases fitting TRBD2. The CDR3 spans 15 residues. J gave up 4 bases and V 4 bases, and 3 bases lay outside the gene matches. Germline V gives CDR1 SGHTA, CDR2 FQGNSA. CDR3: CASSWTSGWYNEQFF. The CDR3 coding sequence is TGTGCCAGCAGCTGGACTAGCGGGTGGTACAATGAGCAGTTCTTC.

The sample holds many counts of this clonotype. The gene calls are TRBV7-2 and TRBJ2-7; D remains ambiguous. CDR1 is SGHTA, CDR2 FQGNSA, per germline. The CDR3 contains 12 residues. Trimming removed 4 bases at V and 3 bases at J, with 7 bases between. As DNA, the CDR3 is TGTGCCAGCAGCTCCTACAGCTACGAGCAGTACTTC. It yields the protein CASSSYSYEQYF.

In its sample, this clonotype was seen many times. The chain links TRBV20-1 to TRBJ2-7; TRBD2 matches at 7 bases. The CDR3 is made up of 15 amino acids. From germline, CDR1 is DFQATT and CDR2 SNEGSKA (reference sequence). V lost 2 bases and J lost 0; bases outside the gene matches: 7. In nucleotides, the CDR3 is TGCAGTGCTAGAAGACCCGCGGGAGCCTCCTACGAGCAGTACTTC. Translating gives CSARRPAGASYEQYF.

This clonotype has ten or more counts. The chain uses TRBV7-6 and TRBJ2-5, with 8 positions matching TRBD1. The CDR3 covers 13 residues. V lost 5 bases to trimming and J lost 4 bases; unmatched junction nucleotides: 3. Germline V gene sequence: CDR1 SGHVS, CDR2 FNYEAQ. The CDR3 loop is CASSLGQGETQYF. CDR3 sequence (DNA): TGTGCCAGCAGCCTAGGACAGGGAGAGACCCAGTACTTC.

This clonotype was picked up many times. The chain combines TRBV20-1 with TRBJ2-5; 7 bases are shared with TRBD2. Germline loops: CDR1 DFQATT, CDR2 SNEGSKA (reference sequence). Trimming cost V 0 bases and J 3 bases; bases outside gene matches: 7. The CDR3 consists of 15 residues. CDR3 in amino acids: CSAREPSLAEETQYF. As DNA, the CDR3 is TGCAGTGCTAGAGAACCGTCCCTAGCGGAAGAGACCCAGTACTTC.

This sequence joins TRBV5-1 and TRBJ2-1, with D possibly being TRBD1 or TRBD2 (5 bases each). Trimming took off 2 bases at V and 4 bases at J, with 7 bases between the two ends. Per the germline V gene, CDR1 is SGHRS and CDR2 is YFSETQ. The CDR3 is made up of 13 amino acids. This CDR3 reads CASSFGTYNEQFF. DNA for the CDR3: TGCGCCAGCAGCTTCGGGACGTACAATGAGCAGTTCTTC.

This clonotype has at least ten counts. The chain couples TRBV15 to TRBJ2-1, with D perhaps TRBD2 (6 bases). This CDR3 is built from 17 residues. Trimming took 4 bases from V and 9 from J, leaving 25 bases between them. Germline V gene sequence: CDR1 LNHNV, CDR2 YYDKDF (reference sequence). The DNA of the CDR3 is TGTGCCACCAGCAAAAGTCCCGGGGGTTCGGTCGAGGGTGAGCAGTTCTTC. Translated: CATSKSPGGSVEGEQFF.

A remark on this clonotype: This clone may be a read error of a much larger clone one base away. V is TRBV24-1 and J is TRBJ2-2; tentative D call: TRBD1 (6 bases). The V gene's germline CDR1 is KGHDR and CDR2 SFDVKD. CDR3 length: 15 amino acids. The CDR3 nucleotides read TGTGCCACCGGTGATTTGCCACAGGGCACCGGGGAGCTGTTTTTT. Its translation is CATGDLPQGTGELFF.

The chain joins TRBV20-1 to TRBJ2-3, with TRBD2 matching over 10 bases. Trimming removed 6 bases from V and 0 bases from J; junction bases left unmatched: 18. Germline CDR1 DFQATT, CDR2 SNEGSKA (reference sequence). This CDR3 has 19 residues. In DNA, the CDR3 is TGCAGTGCCCAAGCTGCAGCGGGAGGGCCGCGAAGGAGCACAGATACGCAGTATTTT. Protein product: CSAQAAAGGPRRSTDTQYF.

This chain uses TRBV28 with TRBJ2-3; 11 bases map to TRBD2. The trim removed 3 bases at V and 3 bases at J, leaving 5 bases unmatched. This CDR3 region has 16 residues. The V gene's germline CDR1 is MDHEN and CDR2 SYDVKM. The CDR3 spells CASSFGSSGRTDTQYF. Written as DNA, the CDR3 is TGTGCCAGCAGTTTTGGTTCTAGCGGGAGGACAGATACGCAGTATTTT. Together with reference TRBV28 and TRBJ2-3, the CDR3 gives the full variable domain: DVKVTQSSRYLVKRTGEKVFLECVQDMDHENMFWYRQDPGLGLRLIYFSYDVKMKEKGDIPEGYSVSREKKERFSLILESASTNQTSMYLCASSFGSSGRTDTQYFGPGTRLTVL.

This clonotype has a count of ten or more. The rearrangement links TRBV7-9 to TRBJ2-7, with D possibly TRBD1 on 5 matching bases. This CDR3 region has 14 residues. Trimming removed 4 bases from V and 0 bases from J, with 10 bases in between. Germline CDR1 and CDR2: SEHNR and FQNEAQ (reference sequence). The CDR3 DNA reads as TGTGCCAGCAGCTGGACACAAAGCTCCTACGAGCAGTACTTC. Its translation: CASSWTQSSYEQYF.

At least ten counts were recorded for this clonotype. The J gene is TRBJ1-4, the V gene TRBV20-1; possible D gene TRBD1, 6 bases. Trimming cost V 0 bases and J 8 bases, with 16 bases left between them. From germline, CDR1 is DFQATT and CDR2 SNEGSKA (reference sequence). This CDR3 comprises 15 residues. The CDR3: CSARDLGGRQEKLFF. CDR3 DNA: TGCAGTGCTAGAGACCTAGGGGGGCGCCAAGAAAAACTGTTTTTT.

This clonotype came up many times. CDR3 nucleotides: TGTGCCATCAGTGAGTCCCGGACTAGCGGGACCTACGAGCAGTACTTC. Translating it yields CAISESRTSGTYEQYF. V and J are TRBV10-3 and TRBJ2-7; 12 bases match TRBD2. The ends lost 0 bases at V and 2 bases at J; junction bases unmatched: 2. The CDR3 spans 16 residues. The germline gives CDR1 ENHRY, CDR2 SYGVKD.

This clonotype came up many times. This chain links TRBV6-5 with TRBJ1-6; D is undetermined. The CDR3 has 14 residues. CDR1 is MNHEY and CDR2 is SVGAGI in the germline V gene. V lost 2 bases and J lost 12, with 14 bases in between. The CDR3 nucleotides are TGTGCCAGCAGTTACGGGGTCAGATTGGAACCCCTCCACTTT. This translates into CASSYGVRLEPLHF.

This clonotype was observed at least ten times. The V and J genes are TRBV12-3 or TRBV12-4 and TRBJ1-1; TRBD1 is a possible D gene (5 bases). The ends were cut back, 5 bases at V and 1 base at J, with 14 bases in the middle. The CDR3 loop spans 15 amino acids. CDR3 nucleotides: TGTGCCAGCAGTCTTACGGGACGGCGGAACACTGAAGCTTTCTTT. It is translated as CASSLTGRRNTEAFF.

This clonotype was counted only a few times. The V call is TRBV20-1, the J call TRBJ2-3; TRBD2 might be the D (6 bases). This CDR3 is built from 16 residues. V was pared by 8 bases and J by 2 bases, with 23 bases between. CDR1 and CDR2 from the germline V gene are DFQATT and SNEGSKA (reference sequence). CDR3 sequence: CSLKPPRRGITDTQYF. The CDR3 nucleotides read TGCAGTCTCAAACCCCCACGTCGGGGGATCACAGATACGCAGTATTTT.

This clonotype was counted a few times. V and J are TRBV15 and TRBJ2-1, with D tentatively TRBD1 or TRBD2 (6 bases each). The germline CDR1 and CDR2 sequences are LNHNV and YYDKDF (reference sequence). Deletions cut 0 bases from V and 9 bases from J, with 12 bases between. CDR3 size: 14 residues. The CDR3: CATSRDPKGGEQFF. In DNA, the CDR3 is TGTGCCACCAGCAGAGATCCTAAGGGGGGTGAGCAGTTCTTC.

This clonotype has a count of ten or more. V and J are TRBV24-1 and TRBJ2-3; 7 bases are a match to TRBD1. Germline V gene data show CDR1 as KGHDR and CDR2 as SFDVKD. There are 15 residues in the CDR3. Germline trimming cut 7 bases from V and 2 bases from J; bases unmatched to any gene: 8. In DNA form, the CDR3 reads TGTGCCACCAGCGCTCCCGGGACAGACACAGATACGCAGTATTTT. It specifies CATSAPGTDTDTQYF.

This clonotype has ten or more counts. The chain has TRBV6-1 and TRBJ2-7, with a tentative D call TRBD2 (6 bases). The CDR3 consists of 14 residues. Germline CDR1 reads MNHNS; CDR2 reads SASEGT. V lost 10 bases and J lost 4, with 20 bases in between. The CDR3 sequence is CATGGPPFPYEQYF. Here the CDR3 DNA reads TGTGCCACCGGGGGACCCCCTTTCCCTTACGAGCAGTACTTC.

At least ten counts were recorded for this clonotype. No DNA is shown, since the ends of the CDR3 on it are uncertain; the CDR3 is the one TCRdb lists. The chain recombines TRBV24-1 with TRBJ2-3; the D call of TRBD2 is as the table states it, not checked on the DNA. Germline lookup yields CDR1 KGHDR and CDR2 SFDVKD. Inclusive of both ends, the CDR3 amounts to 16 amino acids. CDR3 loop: CATSDLHQPGLDTQYF.

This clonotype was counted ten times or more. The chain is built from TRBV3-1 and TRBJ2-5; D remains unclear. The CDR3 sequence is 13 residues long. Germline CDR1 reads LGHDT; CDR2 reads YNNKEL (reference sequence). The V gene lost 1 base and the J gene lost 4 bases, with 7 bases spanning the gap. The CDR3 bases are TGTGCCAGCAGCCAAGCCATCGGAGAGACCCAGTACTTC. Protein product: CASSQAIGETQYF.

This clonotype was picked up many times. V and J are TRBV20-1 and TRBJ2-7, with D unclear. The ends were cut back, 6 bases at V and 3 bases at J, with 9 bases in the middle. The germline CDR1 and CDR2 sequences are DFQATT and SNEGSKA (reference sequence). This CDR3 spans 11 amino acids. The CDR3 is CSAVSNYEQYF. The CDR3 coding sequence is TGCAGTGCAGTTAGCAACTACGAGCAGTACTTC.

The CDR3 DNA follows: TGCGCCAGCAGCCAAGGCCAGGGGGACTCCTACGAGCAGTACTTC. Protein sequence: CASSQGQGDSYEQYF. This chain links TRBV4-1 with TRBJ2-7; 7 bases are shared with TRBD1. Germline V gene sequence: CDR1 MGHRA, CDR2 YSYEKL. This CDR3 comprises 15 residues. The junction had 3 bases not matched to a gene; V was cut back by 1 base and J by 0 bases.